These 20 T cell receptor beta chains share one sample of origin, sequenced in a study of blood T cells in healthy people across ages. The authors ran a second PCR of roughly 7 to 11 cycles using a sample-barcoded 5' primer and a J-beta primer mix. TCRdb itself ran the 5' RACE reads through MiXCR, one entry per CDR3 protein. The sample contains about 1.8 million distinct CDR3 sequences, less than 50% of which appear only once. Material: blood. The origin of the receptors is a woman in her 40s in good health.

This clonotype showed up just a few times. V gene TRBV6-5 combines with J gene TRBJ2-7; 11 nucleotides line up with TRBD1. This CDR3 has 17 residues. Germline CDR1 reads MNHEY; CDR2 reads SVGAGI. Germline trimming cut 2 bases from V and 2 bases from J; bases unmatched to any gene: 8. DNA for the CDR3: TGTGCCAGCAGTTACCTTGGGGGACAGGGGGAAACCTACGAGCAGTACTTC. Encoded protein: CASSYLGGQGETYEQYF.

The CDR3 DNA sequence: TGTGCCAGCAGTTACCAGGGAGACGAGCAGTACTTC. Its translation: CASSYQGDEQYF. The chain has TRBV6-6 and TRBJ2-7; D assignment may be TRBD1 or TRBD2 (5 bases each). V lost 2 bases, J lost 5 bases, and 7 bases lay in between. Germline V lookup: CDR1 MNHNY, CDR2 SVGAGI (reference sequence). CDR3 length: 12 residues.

This clonotype appeared a few times. The chain links TRBV28 to TRBJ2-7; 10 bases agree with TRBD1. CDR3 length: 17 amino acids. Looked up from germline, CDR1 is MDHEN and CDR2 is SYDVKM. The trim removed 5 bases at V and 1 base at J, leaving 11 bases unmatched. This CDR3 is CASSQPTRQGASYEQYF. The CDR3 DNA is TGTGCCAGCAGTCAACCGACGCGACAGGGGGCGTCCTACGAGCAGTACTTC.

The chain recombines TRBV10-3 with TRBJ2-1; 7 bases match TRBD2. The J segment lost 3 bases and the V segment lost 0 bases, leaving 2 bases of the junction unmatched. The CDR3 extends over 15 amino acids. Germline CDR1 is ENHRY and CDR2 is SYGVKD. As DNA, the CDR3 is TGTGCCATCAGTGAGTCCGGGGGGAACTACAATGAGCAGTTCTTC. Translated: CAISESGGNYNEQFF.

This clonotype has only one observation. The gene calls are TRBV6-2 or TRBV6-3 and TRBJ2-1, with D perhaps TRBD2 (7 bases). V lost 8 bases, J lost 4 bases, and 18 bases lay in between. The CDR3 totals 15 residues. The germline V gene has CDR1 MNHEY and CDR2 SVGEGT. The CDR3 sequence: CASATGGLVYNEQFF. The CDR3 DNA is TGTGCCAGCGCCACCGGGGGGCTCGTGTACAATGAGCAGTTCTTC.

This clonotype showed up just a few times. The chain recombines TRBV5-6 with TRBJ2-5, with 8 bases fitting TRBD1. There are 15 residues in the CDR3. Germline V gives CDR1 SGHDT, CDR2 YYEEEE. The ends lost 1 base at V and 7 bases at J; junction bases unmatched: 9. The CDR3 reads CASSLIDRGVGTQYF. CDR3 in DNA: TGTGCCAGCAGCTTGATCGACAGGGGCGTCGGGACCCAGTACTTC. The whole variable domain, filled in from reference TRBV5-6 and TRBJ2-5, reads DAGVTQSPTHLIKTRGQQVTLRCSPKSGHDTVSWYQQALGQGPQFIFQYYEEEERQRGNFPDRFSGHQFPNYSSELNVNALLLGDSALYLCASSLIDRGVGTQYFGPGTRLLVL.

This sequence joins TRBV4-3 and TRBJ2-6; no clear D gene. This CDR3 comprises 14 residues. Trimming cost V 8 bases and J 1 base, with 9 bases left between them. Germline assignment: CDR1 LGHNA and CDR2 YSLEER. The DNA of the CDR3 is TGCGCCAGCGGCGACTGGTCTGGGGCCAACGTCCTGACTTTC. It encodes CASGDWSGANVLTF.

The chain links TRBV18 to TRBJ2-4, with 9 bases matching TRBD1. V lost 3 bases, J lost 0 bases, and 9 bases stayed unmatched. The CDR3 length is 18 residues. Germline V gene data show CDR1 as KGHSH and CDR2 as LQKENI. The CDR3 region is CASSPVPGQGIAKNIQYF. CDR3 coding DNA: TGTGCCAGCTCACCTGTCCCGGGACAGGGTATAGCCAAAAACATTCAGTACTTC.

This clonotype showed up just a few times. Here the CDR3 DNA reads TGCGCCAGCAGCCTCCCTGACCACCTACCGCCAACTAATGAAAAACTGTTTTTT. It translates to CASSLPDHLPPTNEKLFF. The chain employs TRBV4-1 and TRBJ1-4; D remains ambiguous. The CDR3 sequence is 18 residues long. Germline CDR1 reads MGHRA; CDR2 reads YSYEKL. V was clipped by 4 bases and J by 0 bases, with 18 bases between them.

This chain joins TRBV5-6 and TRBJ1-5, with no clear D. This CDR3 contains 13 residues. Germline lookup yields CDR1 SGHDT and CDR2 YYEEEE. Trimming took off 7 bases at V and 3 bases at J, with 11 bases between the two ends. The DNA of the CDR3 is TGTGCCAGCTCCGTCGCGGCCAATCAGCCCCAGCATTTT. Amino acids: CASSVAANQPQHF.

A remark on this clonotype: A much bigger clone sits one base away, suggesting this may be a read error. The J gene is TRBJ1-2, the V gene TRBV4-1, with D possibly matching TRBD1 (6 bases). CDR1 and CDR2 (germline): MGHRA, YSYEKL. The germline V and J ends were trimmed by 2 bases and 7 bases, with 20 bases remaining between them. This CDR3 region has 16 residues. CDR3 loop: CASSQTERGDARGYTF. CDR3 DNA sequence: TGCGCCAGCAGCCAAACCGAAAGGGGGGATGCTCGTGGCTACACCTTC.

The genes are TRBV20-1 and TRBJ2-1; 11 bases fit TRBD1. The V segment lost 6 bases and the J segment 6 bases; nucleotides outside the gene matches: 4. This CDR3 is 13 amino acids long. Germline CDR1 is DFQATT and CDR2 is SNEGSKA (reference sequence). CDR3 sequence: CSAGGQGANEQFF. The CDR3 region has the DNA TGCAGTGCCGGTGGACAGGGGGCCAATGAGCAGTTCTTC.

The chain has TRBV12-3 or TRBV12-4 and TRBJ2-1; D unclear. V gave up 0 bases and J gave up 12 bases, with 6 bases separating them. The CDR3 totals 11 residues. The CDR3 DNA reads TGTGCCAGCAGTTTAGCGCGTCTGCAGTTCTTC. It codes for CASSLARLQFF.

The chain combines TRBV15 with TRBJ2-3; 8 nucleotides agree with TRBD1. The germline V gene has CDR1 LNHNV and CDR2 YYDKDF (reference sequence). The CDR3 is 14 amino acids. With V trimmed by 3 bases and J by 5 bases, 4 bases remained unmatched. As DNA, the CDR3 is TGTGCCACCAGCAGCCAGGGGGCTGGAGATACGCAGTATTTT. This gives the protein CATSSQGAGDTQYF.

The CDR3 here is CASSISGDTNYEQYF. The CDR3 DNA reads as TGTGCCAGTAGTATTTCGGGGGACACGAACTACGAGCAGTACTTC. V gene TRBV19 combines with J gene TRBJ2-7; D may be TRBD1 or TRBD2 (6 bases each). The CDR3 has 15 residues. Germline-derived CDR1 and CDR2 are LNHDA and SQIVND (reference sequence). V was pared by 3 bases and J by 3 bases, with 15 bases between. Using reference TRBV19 and TRBJ2-7 for the parts outside the CDR3, the full variable domain is DGGITQSPKYLFRKEGQNVTLSCEQNLNHDAMYWYRQDPGQGLRLIYYSQIVNDFQKGDIAEGYSVSREKKESFPLTVTSAQKNPTAFYLCASSISGDTNYEQYFGPGTRLTVT.

The CDR3 DNA sequence: TGTGCCAGCAGTTCACCCGTTCCGGGAGAACAAGAGACCCAGTACTTC. This encodes CASSSPVPGEQETQYF. This chain uses TRBV6-5 with TRBJ2-5; D possibly corresponds to TRBD2 (6 bases). V was clipped by 4 bases and J by 2 bases, with 17 bases between them. This CDR3 region has 16 residues. The V gene's germline CDR1 is MNHEY and CDR2 SVGAGI.

This clonotype occurred once. The chain uses TRBV5-1 and TRBJ2-7, with D perhaps being TRBD1 or TRBD2 (5 bases each). Trimming left V 7 bases short and J 0 bases short, with 14 bases between. The CDR3 contains 14 residues. The germline V gene has CDR1 SGHRS and CDR2 YFSETQ. The CDR3 DNA follows: TGCGCCAGCGAAAAGGGGAGTAACTCCTACGAGCAGTACTTC. This codes for CASEKGSNSYEQYF. The full variable domain, its missing parts supplied by reference TRBV5-1 and TRBJ2-7, is KAGVTQTPRYLIKTRGQQVTLSCSPISGHRSVSWYQQTPGQGLQFLFEYFSETQRNKGNFPGRFSGRQFSNSRSEMNVSTLELGDSALYLCASEKGSNSYEQYFGPGTRLTVT.

Only a few counts were recorded for this clonotype. The chain couples TRBV7-2 to TRBJ2-1; D is unclear. With 5 bases removed from V and 1 base from J, the gap between germline ends came to 9 bases. Germline V gene lookup returns CDR1 SGHTA and CDR2 FQGNSA. There are 14 residues in the CDR3. CDR3 nucleotide sequence: TGTGCCAGCAGCCCCCCGGAATCCTACAATGAGCAGTTCTTC. It yields the protein CASSPPESYNEQFF.

This clonotype has only a few counts. The chain uses TRBV28 and TRBJ1-5; no clear D gene. This CDR3 is 15 amino acids long. V was trimmed by 4 bases and J by 0 bases, leaving 10 bases between them. In germline, CDR1 is MDHEN, CDR2 SYDVKM. The CDR3 sequence is CASSSSLGSNQPQHF. In DNA, the CDR3 is TGTGCCAGCAGTTCCTCCCTTGGTAGCAATCAGCCCCAGCATTTT.

The V and J genes are TRBV5-1 and TRBJ1-4; D call uncertain. V was trimmed by 1 base and J by 5 bases, leaving 9 bases between them. The CDR3 is 14 amino acids. Germline V lookup: CDR1 SGHRS, CDR2 YFSETQ. The CDR3 coding sequence is TGCGCCAGCAGCTTGCGGCAGGAGAATGAAAAACTGTTTTTT. Its protein is CASSLRQENEKLFF.